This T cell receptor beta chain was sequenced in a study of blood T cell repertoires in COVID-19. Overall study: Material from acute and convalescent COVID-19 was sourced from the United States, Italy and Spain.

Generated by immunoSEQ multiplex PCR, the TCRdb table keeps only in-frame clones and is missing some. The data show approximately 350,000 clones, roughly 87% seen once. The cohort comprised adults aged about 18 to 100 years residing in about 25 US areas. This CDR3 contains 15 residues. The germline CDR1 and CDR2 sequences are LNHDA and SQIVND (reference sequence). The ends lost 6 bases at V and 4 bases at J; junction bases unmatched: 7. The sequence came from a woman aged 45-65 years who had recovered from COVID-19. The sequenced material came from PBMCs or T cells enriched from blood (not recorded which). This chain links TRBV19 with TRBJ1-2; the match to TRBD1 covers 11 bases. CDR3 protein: CASRSGTGGTYGYTF. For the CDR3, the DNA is TGTGCCAGTAGGAGCGGGACAGGGGGTACCTATGGCTACACCTTC.